Listed below are T cell receptor beta chains from one sample, sequenced in a study of blood T cell repertoires in COVID-19. Here immunoSEQ multiplex PCR was the method, and the copy in TCRdb shows in-frame clones only, minus some. The sample yields about 220,000 clones, about 78% seen once. The sample comprised peripheral blood. Receptor source: a woman aged 70-85 years with acute or convalescent COVID-19. The CDR3 runs from the conserved cysteine through the conserved F or W. Fields, in order: D gene, clone size, V gene, J gene, CDR3 DNA, CDR3 protein. A D gene is named only where the DNA matches it firmly. The listing skips clone size in some rows; elsewhere it reads once, few, many or a size class.

D gene: .; clone size: .; V gene: TRBV7-3; J gene: TRBJ2-3; CDR3 DNA: TGTGCCAGCAGCCCCAGGGTCACAGATACGCAGTATTTT; CDR3 protein: CASSPRVTDTQYF
D gene: .; clone size: once; V gene: TRBV5-1; J gene: TRBJ2-2; CDR3 DNA: TGCGCCAGCAGCTTGCGCGGGTTTCGGGACACCGGGGAGCTGTTTTTT; CDR3 protein: CASSLRGFRDTGELFF
D gene: TRBD1; clone size: .; V gene: TRBV29-1; J gene: TRBJ1-1; CDR3 DNA: TGCAGCGTTGTGGACAGGGATCCGAACACTGAAGCTTTCTTT; CDR3 protein: CSVVDRDPNTEAFF
D gene: .; clone size: .; V gene: TRBV29-1; J gene: TRBJ2-7; CDR3 DNA: TGCAGCGTTAAGAGGACAGACTACGAGCAGTACTTC; CDR3 protein: CSVKRTDYEQYF
D gene: TRBD2; clone size: .; V gene: TRBV18; J gene: TRBJ2-3; CDR3 DNA: TGTGCCAGCTCCCTCAGACTAGCGGGGGGCCAGGATACGCAGTATTTT; CDR3 protein: CASSLRLAGGQDTQYF
D gene: TRBD1; clone size: .; V gene: TRBV5-5; J gene: TRBJ2-2; CDR3 DNA: TGTGCCACCAGACAGGGGGCTGGCACCGGGGAGCTGTTTTTT; CDR3 protein: CATRQGAGTGELFF
D gene: .; clone size: .; V gene: TRBV30; J gene: TRBJ1-1; CDR3 DNA: TGTGCCTGGAGTGTACAAGTGCGCAGGGCTTTCTTT; CDR3 protein: CAWSVQVRRAFF
D gene: TRBD2; clone size: .; V gene: TRBV6-5; J gene: TRBJ2-3; CDR3 DNA: TGTGCCAGCAGTCGACTAGCGGCCTACACAGATACGCAGTATTTT; CDR3 protein: CASSRLAAYTDTQYF
D gene: TRBD1; clone size: .; V gene: TRBV27; J gene: TRBJ2-7; CDR3 DNA: TGTGCCAGCAGTCCTACCTGGGACAGCGCGTACGAGCAGTACTTC; CDR3 protein: CASSPTWDSAYEQYF
D gene: .; clone size: .; V gene: TRBV18; J gene: TRBJ2-6; CDR3 DNA: TGTGCCAGCTCACCATATCCGGGACAAAGCTCTGGGGCCAACGTCCTGACTTTC; CDR3 protein: CASSPYPGQSSGANVLTF
D gene: TRBD1; clone size: many; V gene: TRBV5-8; J gene: TRBJ2-2; CDR3 DNA: TGTGCCAGCAGCTTGGGACAGGGAACCGGGGAGCTGTTTTTT; CDR3 protein: CASSLGQGTGELFF
D gene: .; clone size: .; V gene: TRBV11-2; J gene: TRBJ2-6; CDR3 DNA: TGTGCCAGCAGCCTGACCCGGGTCTCTGGGGCCAACGTCCTGACTTTC; CDR3 protein: CASSLTRVSGANVLTF
D gene: .; clone size: .; V gene: TRBV14; J gene: TRBJ2-1; CDR3 DNA: TGTGCCAGCAGCCAAGTCGATCCGGGATCAAGATATAAGAATGAGCAGTTCTTC; CDR3 protein: CASSQVDPGSRYKNEQFF
D gene: .; clone size: few; V gene: TRBV24-1; J gene: TRBJ2-3; CDR3 DNA: TGTGCCACCAGTGATTTCCGTGGGGGGTTAAAGACAGATACGCAGTATTTT; CDR3 protein: CATSDFRGGLKTDTQYF
D gene: .; clone size: .; V gene: TRBV11-2; J gene: TRBJ2-1; CDR3 DNA: TGTGCCAGCAGCTTAGATCTTGGCTATGAGCAGTTCTTC; CDR3 protein: CASSLDLGYEQFF
D gene: .; clone size: .; V gene: TRBV7-2; J gene: TRBJ2-1; CDR3 DNA: TGTGCCAGCAGCCCACCCTGGGTAGGGGACAATGAGCAGTTCTTC; CDR3 protein: CASSPPWVGDNEQFF
D gene: TRBD1; clone size: .; V gene: TRBV15; J gene: TRBJ2-7; CDR3 DNA: TGTGCCACCAGCACGGGACAGGCCTACGAGCAGTACTTC; CDR3 protein: CATSTGQAYEQYF
D gene: TRBD1; clone size: .; V gene: TRBV6-5; J gene: TRBJ2-3; CDR3 DNA: TGTGCCGGAAAAAACGGACAGGGCACAGATACGCAGTATTTT; CDR3 protein: CAGKNGQGTDTQYF
D gene: .; clone size: .; V gene: TRBV24-1; J gene: TRBJ2-1; CDR3 DNA: TGTGCCACCAGTAGGCAGGGTGTGTTGTTCTTC; CDR3 protein: CATSRQGVLFF
D gene: TRBD1; clone size: .; V gene: TRBV5-1; J gene: TRBJ1-2; CDR3 DNA: TGCGCCAGCAGCTGGGACAGCTATGGCTACACCTTC; CDR3 protein: CASSWDSYGYTF
D gene: .; clone size: few; V gene: TRBV12-3/TRBV12-4; J gene: TRBJ2-1; CDR3 DNA: TGTGCCAGCAGAAGTGACAGTAATGAGCAGTTCTTC; CDR3 protein: CASRSDSNEQFF
D gene: .; clone size: .; V gene: TRBV10-1; J gene: TRBJ2-5; CDR3 DNA: TGCGCCAGCAGTGAGTCGGCAGGGGCAATCGAGACCCAGTACTTC; CDR3 protein: CASSESAGAIETQYF
D gene: .; clone size: .; V gene: TRBV2; J gene: TRBJ2-4; CDR3 DNA: TGTGCCAGCAGCGCTGGGCTAGCCAAAAACATTCAGTACTTC; CDR3 protein: CASSAGLAKNIQYF
D gene: .; clone size: .; V gene: TRBV24-1; J gene: TRBJ2-1; CDR3 DNA: TGTGCCACCAGTGGCCCCTTAGGGCGGGGTGAGCAGTTCTTC; CDR3 protein: CATSGPLGRGEQFF
D gene: .; clone size: .; V gene: TRBV18; J gene: TRBJ2-6; CDR3 DNA: TGTGCCAGCTCAACAACGGGTAGCTCTGGGGCCAACGTCCTGACTTTC; CDR3 protein: CASSTTGSSGANVLTF
D gene: .; clone size: .; V gene: TRBV5-3; J gene: TRBJ2-2; CDR3 DNA: TGTGCCAGAACAGACAGGGGAGGGCGGGAGCTGTTTTTT; CDR3 protein: CARTDRGGRELFF
D gene: TRBD2; clone size: .; V gene: TRBV18; J gene: TRBJ2-3; CDR3 DNA: TGTGCCAGCTCACCCTTGTCTAGCGGGAGCTTCACAGATACGCAGTATTTT; CDR3 protein: CASSPLSSGSFTDTQYF
D gene: TRBD2; clone size: .; V gene: TRBV7-2; J gene: TRBJ2-5; CDR3 DNA: TGTGCCAGCAGCTTAATTGCGTACTCGCGGGGGACCCAAGAGACCCAGTACTTC; CDR3 protein: CASSLIAYSRGTQETQYF
D gene: TRBD2; clone size: .; V gene: TRBV9; J gene: TRBJ2-7; CDR3 DNA: TGTGCCAGCAGCGTTCGGGGGGGTGCTTCCGAGCAGTACTTC; CDR3 protein: CASSVRGGASEQYF
D gene: .; clone size: once; V gene: TRBV12-3/TRBV12-4; J gene: TRBJ1-1; CDR3 DNA: TGTGCCAGCAGAAAGGGGGACACTGAAGCTTTCTTT; CDR3 protein: CASRKGDTEAFF
D gene: TRBD1; clone size: .; V gene: TRBV7-6; J gene: TRBJ2-7; CDR3 DNA: TGTGCCAGCAGCCTGGGGGACAGGGGCTCCTACGAGCAGTACTTC; CDR3 protein: CASSLGDRGSYEQYF
D gene: .; clone size: .; V gene: TRBV2; J gene: TRBJ2-1; CDR3 DNA: TGTGCCAGCAGCATTGGTGGGGGGGGCCACTACAATGAGCAGTTCTTC; CDR3 protein: CASSIGGGGHYNEQFF
D gene: .; clone size: .; V gene: TRBV5-8; J gene: TRBJ1-5; CDR3 DNA: TGTGCCAGCAGCTTGGACCGAGATCAGCCCCAGCATTTT; CDR3 protein: CASSLDRDQPQHF
D gene: .; clone size: .; V gene: TRBV2; J gene: TRBJ2-5; CDR3 DNA: TGTGCCAGCCAGGGCGGGGGCAGGGAGACCCAGTACTTC; CDR3 protein: CASQGGGRETQYF
D gene: .; clone size: .; V gene: TRBV6-5; J gene: TRBJ1-4; CDR3 DNA: TGTGCCAGCCAGTCCGCCGGACAGCCTAATGAAAAACTGTTTTTT; CDR3 protein: CASQSAGQPNEKLFF
D gene: TRBD2; clone size: .; V gene: TRBV9; J gene: TRBJ2-2; CDR3 DNA: TGTGCCAGCAGCTCCCGGGAGGTGACCGGGGAGCTGTTTTTT; CDR3 protein: CASSSREVTGELFF
D gene: TRBD2; clone size: .; V gene: TRBV6-4; J gene: TRBJ2-1; CDR3 DNA: TGTGCCAGCAGAGAGCGGGGGGGCCGGCAGTTCTTC; CDR3 protein: CASRERGGRQFF
D gene: TRBD2; clone size: .; V gene: TRBV9; J gene: TRBJ2-7; CDR3 DNA: TGTGCCAGCAGCGTAGACGGGGGGGAGTACGAGCAGTACTTC; CDR3 protein: CASSVDGGEYEQYF
D gene: .; clone size: .; V gene: TRBV7-3; J gene: TRBJ2-1; CDR3 DNA: TGTGCCAGCAGCCTGTCCGGGACCCTGGGGAGGGAGCAGTTCTTC; CDR3 protein: CASSLSGTLGREQFF
D gene: .; clone size: .; V gene: TRBV7-2; J gene: TRBJ1-2; CDR3 DNA: TGTGCCAGCAGCTTAATACAGGGTTATGGCTACACCTTC; CDR3 protein: CASSLIQGYGYTF
D gene: TRBD2; clone size: .; V gene: TRBV7-2; J gene: TRBJ2-5; CDR3 DNA: TGTGCCAGCAGCTTGAGCGGGGGGGCCGGAGAGACCCAGTACTTC; CDR3 protein: CASSLSGGAGETQYF
D gene: TRBD1; clone size: .; V gene: TRBV18; J gene: TRBJ1-4; CDR3 DNA: TGTGCCAGCTCACCAGTGGGACAGAGCGAAAAACTGTTTTTT; CDR3 protein: CASSPVGQSEKLFF
D gene: TRBD1; clone size: .; V gene: TRBV15; J gene: TRBJ1-4; CDR3 DNA: TGTGCCACCAGCCAGGGGGCCGTTGCAACTAATGAAAAACTGTTTTTT; CDR3 protein: CATSQGAVATNEKLFF
D gene: .; clone size: .; V gene: TRBV10-3; J gene: TRBJ2-3; CDR3 DNA: TGTGCCATCTCTCTGAACGGGGAGGCCGGCACAGATACGCAGTATTTT; CDR3 protein: CAISLNGEAGTDTQYF
D gene: .; clone size: .; V gene: TRBV15; J gene: TRBJ2-6; CDR3 DNA: TGTGCCACCAGCAATAGACAGCCTATTCCTGGGGCCAACGTCCTGACTTTC; CDR3 protein: CATSNRQPIPGANVLTF
D gene: TRBD1; clone size: .; V gene: TRBV7-9; J gene: TRBJ2-2; CDR3 DNA: TGTGCCAGCAGCCTGGGACAGGGGATTGACGGCGGGGAGCTGTTTTTT; CDR3 protein: CASSLGQGIDGGELFF
D gene: .; clone size: .; V gene: TRBV6-6; J gene: TRBJ1-6; CDR3 DNA: TGTGCCAGCAGTTTGGAGGGGTCACCCCTCCACTTT; CDR3 protein: CASSLEGSPLHF
D gene: .; clone size: .; V gene: TRBV2; J gene: TRBJ2-3; CDR3 DNA: TGTGCCAGCAGTGAAGGCAGGGTCACAGATACGCAGTATTTT; CDR3 protein: CASSEGRVTDTQYF
D gene: .; clone size: .; V gene: TRBV19; J gene: TRBJ2-1; CDR3 DNA: TGTGCCAGTAGGGGGTGGGGGACTTCGAACAAGAATGAGCAGTTCTTC; CDR3 protein: CASRGWGTSNKNEQFF
D gene: .; clone size: few; V gene: TRBV10-2; J gene: TRBJ1-5; CDR3 DNA: TGCGCCAGCACTCCCCGGACAGAAGGGCCCCAGCATTTT; CDR3 protein: CASTPRTEGPQHF
D gene: TRBD2; clone size: .; V gene: TRBV5-6; J gene: TRBJ2-3; CDR3 DNA: TGTGCCAGCAGCTTGGAACTAGCGGGGACTAGCAGGTATACGCAGTATTTT; CDR3 protein: CASSLELAGTSRYTQYF